These 27 T cell receptor beta chains originate from one sample sequenced in a study of T cell responses to AZD1222 COVID-19 vaccine. Sequenced by immunoSEQ multiplex PCR; TCRdb stores in-frame clones only, minus some. The repertoire holds more than 110,000 clones, with approximately 85% as singletons. Material: peripheral blood, obtained on day 0 of AZD1222 vaccination. The receptor set was obtained from an adult in good health.

This chain connects TRBV12-3 or TRBV12-4 to TRBJ1-2, with D unresolved. The CDR3 loop spans 13 amino acids. Between the trimmed V and J ends, which lost 7 bases and 4 bases, there was a span of 13 bases. CDR3: CASTRNRSYGYTF. Written as DNA, the CDR3 is TGTGCCAGCACCCGAAACCGGAGCTATGGCTACACCTTC.

The genes are TRBV6-2 or TRBV6-3 and TRBJ1-1, with D unresolved. Trimming left V 2 bases short and J 11 bases short, with 12 bases between. Germline V gene lookup returns CDR1 MNHEY and CDR2 SVGEGT. The CDR3 spans 12 residues. The CDR3 DNA reads as TGTGCCAGCAGTTACGACGGGCCAGCGGCTTTCTTT. It codes for CASSYDGPAAFF.

The V and J genes are TRBV15 and TRBJ1-4; no clear D. Trimming stripped 0 bases from V and 5 bases from J, with 10 bases between. CDR1 and CDR2 from the germline V gene are LNHNV and YYDKDF (reference sequence). This CDR3 is built from 15 residues. The CDR3 DNA follows: TGTGCCACCAGCAGAGATCCGGACGGGAATGAAAAACTGTTTTTT. Encoded protein: CATSRDPDGNEKLFF.

The chain is built from TRBV19 and TRBJ1-2; 7 bases match TRBD1. Trimming removed 5 bases from V and 6 bases from J; junction bases left unmatched: 6. Germline V lookup: CDR1 LNHDA, CDR2 SQIVND (reference sequence). CDR3 length: 13 amino acids. The CDR3 DNA reads as TGTGCCAGTAGTGCCCGGACAGGAAATGGCTACACCTTC. Amino acids: CASSARTGNGYTF.

The chain carries TRBV6-1 and TRBJ1-2, with 7 positions matching TRBD1. CDR3 length: 17 residues. J lost 3 bases, V lost 0 bases, and 10 bases had no gene match. The germline gives CDR1 MNHNS, CDR2 SASEGT. CDR3 amino acids: CASSEASRDSYYYGYTF. The CDR3 nucleotides read TGTGCCAGCAGTGAAGCGTCCCGGGACAGCTACTACTATGGCTACACCTTC.

The rearrangement links TRBV10-3 to TRBJ1-1; D is undetermined. Germline V gene lookup returns CDR1 ENHRY and CDR2 SYGVKD. Trimming left V 1 base short and J 7 bases short, with 7 bases between. The CDR3 sequence is 12 residues long. The CDR3 region is CAISEYRGEAFF. CDR3 DNA: TGTGCCATCAGTGAGTACCGTGGTGAAGCTTTCTTT.

This clone was seen a single time. The chain combines TRBV5-6 with TRBJ1-5; D is undetermined. This CDR3 has 13 amino acids. The germline V gene encodes CDR1 SGHDT and CDR2 YYEEEE. V lost 2 bases to trimming and J lost 4 bases, with 7 bases between them. Here the CDR3 DNA reads TGTGCCAGCAGCTTCGGAGGGAATCAGCCCCAGCATTTT. As protein: CASSFGGNQPQHF.

This clone was observed a few times. The J gene is TRBJ1-4, the V gene TRBV6-5; D unclear. Germline values: CDR1 MNHEY, CDR2 SVGAGI. The CDR3 has 11 amino acids. Between the trimmed V and J ends, which lost 7 bases and 6 bases, there was a span of 6 bases. CDR3 amino acids: CASIADEKLFF. The DNA for the CDR3 is TGTGCCAGCATTGCAGATGAAAAACTGTTTTTT.

The chain couples TRBV19 to TRBJ2-1, with 10 bases lining up with TRBD2. The trim removed 5 bases at V and 0 bases at J, leaving 7 bases unmatched. The germline CDR1 and CDR2 sequences are LNHDA and SQIVND (reference sequence). This CDR3 has 17 amino acids. The CDR3 spells CASSPGLATRSYNEQFF. CDR3 in DNA: TGTGCCAGTAGTCCGGGACTAGCGACCCGCTCCTACAATGAGCAGTTCTTC.

This rearrangement joins TRBV6-5 to TRBJ1-1, with 7 bases lining up with TRBD1. CDR1 and CDR2 from the germline V gene are MNHEY and SVGAGI. CDR3 size: 13 residues. Unmatched junction bases numbered 6, after V lost 10 bases and J lost 1 base. The DNA of the CDR3 is TGTGCCACCCACCGGACAGGGAACACTGAAGCTTTCTTT. Amino acid sequence: CATHRTGNTEAFF.

The V call is TRBV19, the J call TRBJ1-1; D may be TRBD1 (6 bases). Per the germline V gene, CDR1 is LNHDA and CDR2 is SQIVND (reference sequence). V was pared by 10 bases and J by 3 bases, with 12 bases between. The CDR3 has 12 residues. CDR3 in amino acids: CATQGPDTEAFF. The CDR3 DNA reads TGTGCCACACAGGGTCCGGACACTGAAGCTTTCTTT.

The gene calls are TRBV3-1 (or the pseudogene TRBV3-2) and TRBJ2-1; 11 positions match TRBD2. CDR3 length: 15 residues. Germline loops: CDR1 LGHDT, CDR2 YNNKEL (reference sequence). V was clipped by 6 bases and J by 4 bases; unmatched bases: 5. This CDR3 is CASRGRTSGYNEQFF. The CDR3 coding sequence is TGTGCCAGCAGGGGAAGGACTAGCGGGTACAATGAGCAGTTCTTC.

This chain uses TRBV4-1 with TRBJ2-7; D unresolved. Germline loops: CDR1 MGHRA, CDR2 YSYEKL. Trimming removed 2 bases at V and 5 bases at J, with 7 bases between. The CDR3 consists of 12 residues. The CDR3 spells CASSQTRNEQYF. In nucleotides, the CDR3 is TGCGCCAGCAGCCAAACAAGAAACGAGCAGTACTTC.

The chain is built from TRBV2 and TRBJ1-5, with D hard to call. The CDR3 consists of 13 residues. Trimming took 2 bases from V and 7 from J, leaving 9 bases between them. The germline V gene encodes CDR1 SNHLY and CDR2 FYNNEI. The CDR3 DNA reads TGTGCCAGCAGTGAACAGGAGCTCCAGCCCCAGCATTTT. Protein product: CASSEQELQPQHF.

The gene calls are TRBV28 and TRBJ2-4; either TRBD1 or TRBD2 may supply D (5 bases each). The V gene lost 3 bases and the J gene lost 3 bases, with 12 bases spanning the gap. The CDR3 runs 15 residues. CDR1 MDHEN and CDR2 SYDVKM come from the germline V gene. CDR3 nucleotide sequence: TGTGCCAGCAGTTTTATACGGGACGTCAAAAACATTCAGTACTTC. Its protein product is CASSFIRDVKNIQYF.

V is TRBV27 and J is TRBJ2-7; either TRBD1 or TRBD2 may fit D (5 bases each). The CDR3 length is 15 residues. CDR1 MNHEY and CDR2 SMNVEV come from the germline V gene (reference sequence). Between the trimmed V and J ends, which lost 2 bases and 6 bases, there was a span of 17 bases. Here the CDR3 reads CASSLGGPAPGEQYF. The CDR3 DNA reads TGTGCCAGCAGTTTAGGGGGTCCTGCACCGGGCGAGCAGTACTTC.

This chain uses TRBV6-4 with TRBJ2-7; D remains unclear. CDR1 is MRHNA, CDR2 SNTAGT, per germline. This CDR3 spans 11 amino acids. Between the trimmed V and J ends, which lost 8 bases and 0 bases, there was a span of 5 bases. As DNA, the CDR3 is TGTGCCAGCGCGAACTCCTACGAGCAGTACTTC. Its translation: CASANSYEQYF.

This clone was observed a few times. This chain joins TRBV21-1 and TRBJ1-2; whether TRBD1, the table's D call, matches the DNA was not checked. TRBV21-1 is classified as a pseudogene. CDR3 length equals 12 residues. The CDR3 coding sequence is TGTGCCAGCAGCGGGACAGGGCATGGCTACACCTTC. Translated, it gives CASSGTGHGYTF.

This clone was recorded a few times. The chain combines TRBV24-1 with TRBJ2-5, with D possibly being TRBD1 or TRBD2 (5 bases each). Germline V gene sequence: CDR1 KGHDR, CDR2 SFDVKD. The V and J ends lost 3 bases and 4 bases respectively, with 11 bases between them. This CDR3 spans 14 amino acids. The CDR3 region is CATSDGQGVETQYF. The CDR3 DNA is TGTGCCACCAGTGATGGGCAGGGAGTAGAGACCCAGTACTTC.

Regarding this clone: The identical CDR3 is also encoded by other nucleotide sequences in the sample. The chain combines TRBV12-3 or TRBV12-4 with TRBJ2-5; D gene ambiguous. Deletions cut 1 base from V and 2 bases from J, with 5 bases between. The CDR3 sequence is 13 residues long. CDR3 nucleotides: TGTGCCAGCAGTTTAGAACGACAAGAGACCCAGTACTTC. Its translation: CASSLERQETQYF.

This chain joins TRBV5-5 and TRBJ1-3; D gene ambiguous. Germline V CDR1 and CDR2: SGHKS, YYEKEE (reference sequence). Trimming removed 0 bases from V and 0 bases from J, with 7 bases in between. This CDR3 has 15 amino acids. CDR3 in amino acids: CASSLGRNSGNTIYF. In DNA form, the CDR3 reads TGTGCCAGCAGCTTGGGGAGGAACTCTGGAAACACCATATATTTT.

The V call is TRBV29-1, the J call TRBJ2-7, with 9 bases identical to TRBD1. Germline loops: CDR1 SQVTM, CDR2 ANQGSEA. The V segment lost 7 bases and the J segment 1 base; nucleotides outside the gene matches: 5. The CDR3 is made up of 13 amino acids. CDR3 loop: CSALGQGSYEQYF. The CDR3 DNA sequence: TGCAGCGCCTTGGGACAGGGTTCCTACGAGCAGTACTTC.

This clone was observed once. The chain has TRBV5-1 and TRBJ1-2; possibly TRBD1 for D (5 bases). The V and J ends lost 0 bases and 2 bases respectively, with 8 bases between them. Germline V gene lookup returns CDR1 SGHRS and CDR2 YFSETQ. This CDR3 has 14 residues. CDR3 region: CASSLANRNYGYTF. The CDR3 DNA follows: TGCGCCAGCAGCTTGGCTAACAGGAACTATGGCTACACCTTC.

This clone is a singleton in its sample. V and J are TRBV18 and TRBJ2-7, with D maybe TRBD2 (5 bases). The CDR3 extends over 12 amino acids. With 3 bases removed from V and 5 bases from J, the gap between germline ends came to 8 bases. Germline CDR1 reads KGHSH; CDR2 reads LQKENI. The CDR3 region has the DNA TGTGCCAGCTCACCGCAAGCGGACGAGCAGTACTTC. Protein product: CASSPQADEQYF.

In this sample, this clone turned up a few times. The rearrangement links TRBV2 to TRBJ1-1; D uncertain. Germline V gene sequence: CDR1 SNHLY, CDR2 FYNNEI. CDR3 length: 15 residues. V lost 2 bases and J lost 5, with 15 bases in between. CDR3 sequence: CASSEWKGTETEAFF. CDR3 nucleotides: TGTGCCAGCAGTGAATGGAAGGGCACCGAAACTGAAGCTTTCTTT.

As regards this clone: The sample contains more than one DNA sequence encoding this CDR3. The chain carries TRBV2 and TRBJ2-5, with 7 bases matching TRBD2. The germline CDR1 and CDR2 sequences are SNHLY and FYNNEI. The CDR3 spans 16 residues. With 2 bases clipped from V and 2 bases from J, the junction kept 8 bases outside the gene matches. In DNA form, the CDR3 reads TGTGCCAGCAGTGAAACGGTAGCGGGTCCACAAGAGACCCAGTACTTC. Encoded protein: CASSETVAGPQETQYF.

The chain links TRBV19 to TRBJ2-3, with D perhaps TRBD2 (5 bases). The CDR3 is made up of 13 amino acids. Trimming took 4 bases from V and 4 from J, leaving 9 bases between them. Germline CDR1 reads LNHDA; CDR2 reads SQIVND (reference sequence). CDR3 sequence: CASSNRGPDTQYF. In DNA form, the CDR3 reads TGTGCCAGTAGTAACCGCGGGCCAGATACGCAGTATTTT.